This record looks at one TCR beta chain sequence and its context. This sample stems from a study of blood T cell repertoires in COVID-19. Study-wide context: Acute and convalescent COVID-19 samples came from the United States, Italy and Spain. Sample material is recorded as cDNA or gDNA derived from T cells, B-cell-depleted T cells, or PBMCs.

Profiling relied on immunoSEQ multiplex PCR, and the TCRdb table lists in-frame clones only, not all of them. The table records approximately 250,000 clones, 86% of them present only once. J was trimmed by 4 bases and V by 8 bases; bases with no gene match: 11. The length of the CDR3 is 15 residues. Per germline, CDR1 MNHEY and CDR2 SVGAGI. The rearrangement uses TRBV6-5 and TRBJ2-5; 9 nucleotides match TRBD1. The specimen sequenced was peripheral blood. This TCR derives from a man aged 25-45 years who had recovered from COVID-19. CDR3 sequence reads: CASEFGGQGGETQYF. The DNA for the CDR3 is TGTGCCAGCGAGTTCGGGGGACAGGGAGGAGAGACCCAGTACTTC.